This T cell receptor (beta chain) was sequenced in a study of T-cell reconstitution after alpha-beta-depleted transplantation in children. V lost 7 bases and J 9 bases, leaving 16 bases between the germline ends. The CDR3 is 13 amino acids. Germline values: CDR1 MNHEY, CDR2 SVGEGT. A TCRbeta library incorporating unique molecular identifiers was prepared. TCRdb processed the PCR reads anew with MiXCR; each CDR3 protein has one entry. The data show approximately 590,000 distinct CDR3 sequences, over 9.5% seen once. This clonotype has just a few counts. The source material was PBMCs from the stem cell graft donor, sampled from the stem cell graft. The rearrangement links TRBV6-2 or TRBV6-3 to TRBJ2-1; D gene unclear. This TCR was recovered from a human donor who donated a stem cell graft to a child with acute myeloid leukemia. The DNA of the CDR3 is TGTGCCAGCATCCAAACCCCCCAAGGTGAGCAGTTCTTC. Translated, it gives CASIQTPQGEQFF.